This TCR beta chain was documented in a study of regulatory T cells in long-lasting Graves disease. Study observations and caveats: Accuracy may have suffered from the small sample size.

With iRepertoire HTBI primers and Arm-PCR of CDR3 regions, TCR beta libraries were built. In the authors' methods: In the combined samples, 55 to 75 TRBV and some 15 TRBJ segments were identified. From the multiplex PCR reads, TCRdb called clonotypes with MiXCR, one entry per CDR3 protein. The V and J calls here are based on TCRdb, not the publication. Of fewer than 500,000 distinct CDR3 sequences listed, about 17% are singletons. There are many counts of this clonotype. Its antigen is still unknown. Germline V gene data show CDR1 as LGHDT and CDR2 as YNNKEL (reference sequence). V lost 4 bases and J 1 base, leaving 15 bases between the germline ends. CDR3 length equals 16 residues. Specified time point: newly diagnosed GD, antithyroid drugs for less than 3 months. With RNA extracted from PBMCs as input, the TCR library was made. The authors diagnosed Graves' disease using American Thyroid Association guidelines.

The same sample was also used in a study of T cells in Graves' hyperthyroidism and ophthalmopathy.

The sequence was collected from a man aged 40-49 years with Graves disease. The specimen comprised peripheral blood mononuclear cells (PBMCs), sampled at new diagnosis, from a patient treated with antithyroid drugs. The rearrangement links TRBV3-1 to TRBJ2-3; TRBD2 is a possible D gene (6 bases). In DNA form, the CDR3 reads TGTGCCAGCAGCCGCCTTATCGGCGGGGGCACAGATACGCAGTATTTT. This sequence encodes CASSRLIGGGTDTQYF.